This is a list of T cell receptor beta chains from one sample in a study of shared clonotypes between healthy human individuals. Clones were read by immunoSEQ multiplex PCR, and TCRdb kept only the in-frame ones, dropping some. The data hold 550,000 to 700,000 clones, with 73% observed a single time. Sequencing was carried out using memory CD4+ T cells sorted from blood. All receptors derive from a woman aged 25 to 39 in good health. The CDR3 runs from the conserved cysteine through the conserved F or W. Each record gives: J gene, D gene, clone size, V gene, CDR3 length, CDR3 DNA, CDR3 protein. A D gene is named only where the DNA matches it firmly. Not all rows give a size; the values are once, few, many and, for expanded clones, a class.

j_call: TRBJ2-7; d_call: TRBD2; clone_size: .; v_call: TRBV15; cdr3_length: 14; cdr3_nt: TGTGCCACCAGCGAGACTAGCGGGAGAGAGGTGCAGTACTTC; cdr3_aa: CATSETSGREVQYF
j_call: TRBJ2-2; d_call: .; clone_size: once; v_call: TRBV10-3; cdr3_length: 13; cdr3_nt: TGTGCCATCAGGATGACAGGAACCGGGGAGCTGTTTTTT; cdr3_aa: CAIRMTGTGELFF
j_call: TRBJ2-7; d_call: .; clone_size: .; v_call: TRBV19; cdr3_length: 16; cdr3_nt: TGTGCCAGTAGTGTCGTAGCTGGGGGCAACTACTACGAGCAGTACTTC; cdr3_aa: CASSVVAGGNYYEQYF
j_call: TRBJ1-5; d_call: TRBD1; clone_size: .; v_call: TRBV10-3; cdr3_length: 16; cdr3_nt: TGTGCCATCAGTGAATCGGCAGGGGGATCGGGGCAGCCCCAGCATTTT; cdr3_aa: CAISESAGGSGQPQHF
j_call: TRBJ1-3; d_call: .; clone_size: .; v_call: TRBV5-1; cdr3_length: 14; cdr3_nt: TGCGCCAGCAGCCCTGGGACGCTGGGCAACACCATATATTTT; cdr3_aa: CASSPGTLGNTIYF
j_call: TRBJ1-2; d_call: TRBD1; clone_size: .; v_call: TRBV28; cdr3_length: 18; cdr3_nt: TGTGCCAGCAGTGGCCCAGGGACAGGGGGTGATTATAACTATGGCTACACCTTC; cdr3_aa: CASSGPGTGGDYNYGYTF
j_call: TRBJ2-3; d_call: TRBD2; clone_size: .; v_call: TRBV29-1; cdr3_length: 15; cdr3_nt: TGCAGCGTCCGGACTAGCGGGAGAAGCACAGATACGCAGTATTTT; cdr3_aa: CSVRTSGRSTDTQYF
j_call: TRBJ2-3; d_call: TRBD2; clone_size: .; v_call: TRBV5-6; cdr3_length: 15; cdr3_nt: TGTGCCAGCAGCTGGACTAGCGGGAGCCCAGATACGCAGTATTTT; cdr3_aa: CASSWTSGSPDTQYF
j_call: TRBJ1-1; d_call: .; clone_size: .; v_call: TRBV16; cdr3_length: 15; cdr3_nt: TGTGCCAGCAGTGGGGGGACCGGGGAGTACACTGAAGCTTTCTTT; cdr3_aa: CASSGGTGEYTEAFF
j_call: TRBJ2-1; d_call: TRBD2; clone_size: .; v_call: TRBV27; cdr3_length: 15; cdr3_nt: TGTGCCAGCAGTACACGGACTAGCGGGAGCTATGAGCAGTTCTTC; cdr3_aa: CASSTRTSGSYEQFF
j_call: TRBJ2-2; d_call: .; clone_size: few; v_call: TRBV11-2; cdr3_length: 12; cdr3_nt: TGTGCCAGCAGCCCCGCGCCCGGGGAGCTGTTTTTT; cdr3_aa: CASSPAPGELFF
j_call: TRBJ2-1; d_call: .; clone_size: once; v_call: TRBV18; cdr3_length: 15; cdr3_nt: TGTGCCAGCTCAAGCCTAGAGGGGCCCGGCAATGAGCAGTTCTTC; cdr3_aa: CASSSLEGPGNEQFF
j_call: TRBJ1-3; d_call: .; clone_size: few; v_call: TRBV6-1; cdr3_length: 14; cdr3_nt: TGTGCCAGCCGTCGAGGTCAAGGGGTAAACACCATATATTTT; cdr3_aa: CASRRGQGVNTIYF